One sample yielded the 19 T cell receptor beta chains listed below, sequenced in a study of molecular identifiers for immune sequencing clone quantification. A single record per CDR3 protein comes from TCRdb applying MiXCR to the PCR reads. This repertoire shows tens of thousands of distinct CDR3 sequences, over 15% found once; its top ten account for approximately 1%. Sequenced material: naive CD8+ T cells from blood, with Jurkat cell RNA spiked in. Documented subset: FACS-sorted CD8+CD4-CCR7+CD45RA+ naive T cells. The receptors shown here come from a human donor in good health. Some libraries in this study had Jurkat cell RNA spiked in.

The sample holds many counts of this clonotype. This chain uses TRBV6-6 with TRBJ1-1; D may be TRBD1 (6 bases). Trimming removed 7 bases at V and 6 bases at J, with 18 bases between. This CDR3 region has 14 residues. The germline gives CDR1 MNHNY, CDR2 SVGAGI (reference sequence). The CDR3 protein is CASIDPTGFAEAFF. The CDR3 coding sequence is TGTGCCAGCATTGATCCTACAGGGTTCGCTGAAGCTTTCTTT.

This clonotype appeared many times. The chain links TRBV10-3 to TRBJ1-1; D is perhaps TRBD1 (5 bases). V lost 3 bases to trimming and J lost 0 bases, with 8 bases between them. The germline CDR1 and CDR2 sequences are ENHRY and SYGVKD. The CDR3 is 14 residues long. This CDR3 reads CAISDGDLNTEAFF. The CDR3 coding sequence is TGTGCCATCAGTGATGGGGACCTGAACACTGAAGCTTTCTTT.

This clonotype appeared many times. The rearrangement links TRBV10-3 to TRBJ2-7; the match to TRBD1 covers 7 bases. Germline trimming cut 0 bases from V and 2 bases from J; bases unmatched to any gene: 4. Germline V lookup: CDR1 ENHRY, CDR2 SYGVKD. The CDR3 contains 15 residues. The DNA of the CDR3 is TGTGCCATCAGTGAGTCTGGGACAGTTCCCTACGAGCAGTACTTC. It specifies CAISESGTVPYEQYF.

This clonotype came up many times. The chain carries TRBV18 and TRBJ2-3; D gene uncertain. Trimming pared 0 bases from V and 0 bases from J, leaving 7 bases between. The CDR3 spans 15 residues. The germline V gene has CDR1 KGHSH and CDR2 LQKENI. CDR3 residues: CASSPPLGSTDTQYF. DNA of the CDR3: TGTGCCAGCTCACCACCTTTGGGCAGCACAGATACGCAGTATTTT.

This clonotype was found many times. The chain carries TRBV4-1 and TRBJ2-1; TRBD1 aligns across 8 bases. The V gene's germline CDR1 is MGHRA and CDR2 YSYEKL. The length of the CDR3 is 18 residues. After removal of 4 bases from V and 3 bases from J, the junction contained 14 bases not matched to a gene. The CDR3 coding sequence is TGCGCCAGCAGCCGTAGCATGAGCGGACAGGGCTACTACAATGAGCAGTTCTTC. This codes for CASSRSMSGQGYYNEQFF.

The gene calls are TRBV9 and TRBJ2-5; TRBD2 might be the D (5 bases). Trimming shortened V by 3 bases and J by 2 bases, and 11 bases separated the two germline ends. Germline loops: CDR1 SGDLS, CDR2 YYNGEE. The CDR3 covers 14 residues. The CDR3 reads CASSEAGAQETQYF. CDR3 coding DNA: TGTGCCAGCAGCGAGGCGGGCGCACAAGAGACCCAGTACTTC.

Ten or more counts support this clonotype. The chain recombines TRBV3-1 with TRBJ2-5, with 10 nucleotides matching TRBD1. J was trimmed by 1 base and V by 6 bases; bases with no gene match: 14. The CDR3 extends over 18 amino acids. The germline CDR1 and CDR2 sequences are LGHDT and YNNKEL (reference sequence). The CDR3 loop reads CASSPPIFDRGPQETQYF. The CDR3 DNA is TGTGCCAGCAGTCCCCCTATATTCGACAGGGGGCCCCAAGAGACCCAGTACTTC.

The chain carries TRBV7-9 and TRBJ2-5; D remains unclear. The CDR3 sequence is 12 residues long. The germline V gene encodes CDR1 SEHNR and CDR2 FQNEAQ (reference sequence). V was pared by 4 bases and J by 5 bases, with 8 bases between. Here the CDR3 DNA reads TGTGCCAGCAGCTCGAACTGGGAGACCCAGTACTTC. Its protein is CASSSNWETQYF.

This clonotype was detected ten times or more. The chain couples TRBV12-3 or TRBV12-4 to TRBJ2-6; 12 bases line up with TRBD1. The CDR3 spans 17 residues. The trim removed 7 bases at V and 4 bases at J, leaving 8 bases unmatched. The DNA for the CDR3 is TGTGCCAGCACGTTCCGGGACAGGGGGCCCGGGGCCAACGTCCTGACTTTC. Amino acid sequence: CASTFRDRGPGANVLTF.

This clonotype has a count of ten or more. The chain recombines TRBV3-1 with TRBJ2-1; TRBD2 aligns across 8 bases. The CDR3 has 16 amino acids. The V segment lost 4 bases and the J segment 2 bases; nucleotides outside the gene matches: 7. CDR1 is LGHDT, CDR2 YNNKEL, per germline (reference sequence). The CDR3 reads CASSPTGGGPYNEQFF. The CDR3 DNA is TGTGCCAGCAGCCCCACCGGGGGGGGTCCCTACAATGAGCAGTTCTTC.

This clonotype appeared many times. The rearrangement links TRBV12-3 or TRBV12-4 to TRBJ2-5; D may be TRBD2 (5 bases). V was cut by 3 bases and J by 4 bases, with 9 bases left in between. CDR3 size: 13 residues. This CDR3 is CASSFMAGETQYF. The DNA of the CDR3 is TGTGCCAGCAGTTTCATGGCGGGAGAGACCCAGTACTTC.

This clonotype was seen only a few times. Mismatch with germline at one junction end may stem from a read error. J is TRBJ2-5 and V is TRBV16, with no clear D. There are 16 residues in the CDR3. CDR1 is KGHSY, CDR2 FQNENV, per germline. As DNA, the CDR3 is TGTGCCAGCAGCCAATATGGGAAGGACCCCCAAGAGACCCAGTGCTTC. It translates to CASSQYGKDPQETQCF.

This clonotype was seen ten or more times. The rearrangement links TRBV11-2 to TRBJ2-1; 9 nucleotides match TRBD2. The germline V gene has CDR1 SGHAT and CDR2 FQNNGV. The CDR3 consists of 15 residues. The trim removed 5 bases at V and 2 bases at J, leaving 4 bases unmatched. The CDR3 region is CASSPAGGAYNEQFF. CDR3 nucleotide sequence: TGTGCCAGCAGCCCAGCGGGGGGTGCCTACAATGAGCAGTTCTTC.

This clonotype occurred many times. The rearrangement links TRBV19 to TRBJ1-1, with D perhaps TRBD1 (5 bases). V lost 5 bases and J 1 base, leaving 14 bases between the germline ends. This CDR3 comprises 15 residues. In germline, CDR1 is LNHDA, CDR2 SQIVND (reference sequence). The CDR3 bases are TGTGCCAGTAGTCTCCTTAGCGGGGGGAACACTGAAGCTTTCTTT. Amino acids: CASSLLSGGNTEAFF.

In this sample, this clonotype turned up many times. The chain recombines TRBV27 with TRBJ2-7, with D tentatively TRBD1 (6 bases). The CDR3 extends over 13 amino acids. V lost 0 bases, J lost 4 bases, and 7 bases lay in between. Germline CDR1 is MNHEY and CDR2 is SMNVEV (reference sequence). DNA of the CDR3: TGTGCCAGCAGTTTATCCACAGGGTACGAGCAGTACTTC. Translated: CASSLSTGYEQYF.

Of note for this clonotype: With a much larger clone just one base away, this may be a read error. The V gene is TRBV7-8, the J gene TRBJ2-5; 7 bases agree with TRBD2. The CDR3 is made up of 15 amino acids. Germline-derived CDR1 and CDR2 are SGHVS and FQNEAQ. As DNA, the CDR3 is TGTGCCAGCAGCCCCTGGGAGGGCGCCCAAGAGACCCGGTACTTC. Translating gives CASSPWEGAQETRYF.

As concerns this clonotype: This may come from a read error, since a much larger clone is one base off. V is TRBV7-2 and J is TRBJ2-3; 9 bases align to TRBD2. The CDR3 is 19 amino acids. The V and J ends lost 1 base and 5 bases, in that order; junction bases with no gene match: 16. CDR1 SGHTA and CDR2 FQGNSA come from the germline V gene. The CDR3 sequence is CASSLVWGPAGGPGDTQYF. In DNA form, the CDR3 reads TGTGCCAGCAGCTTAGTTTGGGGACCAGCGGGAGGCCCTGGAGATACGCAGTATTTT.

At least ten counts were recorded for this clonotype. The gene calls are TRBV19 and TRBJ2-3, with D possibly TRBD2 on 6 matching bases. V dropped 5 bases and J dropped 0 bases, with 12 bases sitting between them. This CDR3 region has 15 residues. CDR1 is LNHDA and CDR2 is SQIVND in the germline V gene (reference sequence). CDR3 amino acids: CASSSGRRSTDTQYF. The CDR3, as DNA: TGTGCCAGTAGTTCGGGGAGGAGAAGCACAGATACGCAGTATTTT.

This clonotype was detected ten times or more. The chain links TRBV25-1 to TRBJ2-7; 11 bases align to TRBD2. The CDR3 runs 16 residues. CDR1 is MGHDK and CDR2 is SYGVNS in the germline V gene. J gave up 6 bases and V 6 bases, and 13 bases lay outside the gene matches. The CDR3: CASSGGFSGGALEQYF. Here the CDR3 DNA reads TGTGCCAGCAGCGGGGGGTTTAGCGGGGGGGCCCTCGAGCAGTACTTC.